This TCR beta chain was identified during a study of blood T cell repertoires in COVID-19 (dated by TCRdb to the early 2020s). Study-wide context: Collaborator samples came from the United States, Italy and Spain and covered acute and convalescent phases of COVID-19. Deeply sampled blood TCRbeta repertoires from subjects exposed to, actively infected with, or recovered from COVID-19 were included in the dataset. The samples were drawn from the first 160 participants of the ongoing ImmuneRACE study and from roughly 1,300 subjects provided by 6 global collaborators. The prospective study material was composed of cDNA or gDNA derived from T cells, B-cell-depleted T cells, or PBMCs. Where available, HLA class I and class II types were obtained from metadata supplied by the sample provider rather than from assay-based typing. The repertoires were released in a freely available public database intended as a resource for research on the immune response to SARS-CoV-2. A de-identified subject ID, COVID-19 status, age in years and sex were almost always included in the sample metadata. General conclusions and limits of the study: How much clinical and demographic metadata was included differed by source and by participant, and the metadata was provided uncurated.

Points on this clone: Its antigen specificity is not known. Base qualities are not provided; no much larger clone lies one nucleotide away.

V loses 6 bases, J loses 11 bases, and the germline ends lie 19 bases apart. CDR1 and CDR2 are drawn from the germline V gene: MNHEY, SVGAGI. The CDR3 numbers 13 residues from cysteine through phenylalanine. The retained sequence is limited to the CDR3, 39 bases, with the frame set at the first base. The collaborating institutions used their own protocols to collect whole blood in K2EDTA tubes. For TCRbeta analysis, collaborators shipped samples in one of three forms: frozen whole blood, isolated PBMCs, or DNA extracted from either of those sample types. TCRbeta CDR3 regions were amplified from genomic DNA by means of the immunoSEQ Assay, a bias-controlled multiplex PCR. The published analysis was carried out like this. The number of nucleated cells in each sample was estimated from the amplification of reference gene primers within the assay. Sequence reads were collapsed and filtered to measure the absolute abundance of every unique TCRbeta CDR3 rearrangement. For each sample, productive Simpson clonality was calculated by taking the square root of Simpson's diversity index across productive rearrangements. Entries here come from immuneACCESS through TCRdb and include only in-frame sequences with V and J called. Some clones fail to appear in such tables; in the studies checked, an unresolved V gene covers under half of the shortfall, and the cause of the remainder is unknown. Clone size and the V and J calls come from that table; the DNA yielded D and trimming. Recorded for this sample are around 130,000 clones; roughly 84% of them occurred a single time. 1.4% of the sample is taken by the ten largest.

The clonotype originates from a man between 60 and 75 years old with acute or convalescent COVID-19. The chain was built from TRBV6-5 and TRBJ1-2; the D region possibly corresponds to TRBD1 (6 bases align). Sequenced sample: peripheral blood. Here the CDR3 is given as CASSRDNVAFYTF. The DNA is TGTGCCAGCAGCCGGGACAACGTCGCTTTTTACACCTTC.